This T cell receptor beta chain derives from a study of a mutant IDH1 vaccine in newly diagnosed glioma. The time point denotes: week 23, last vaccination. Vaccination used 300 ug of mutant IDH1 20-mer peptide per dose, with topical imiquimod. This clone came up once. The antigen is not known. The germline V gene encodes CDR1 SGHVS and CDR2 FNYEAQ. The J segment lost 5 bases and the V segment lost 1 base, leaving 2 bases of the junction unmatched. The CDR3 has 14 residues. TCRdb's copy holds only in-frame clones and misses some; the assay was immunoSEQ multiplex PCR. The repertoire consists of 65,000 or so clones, with 70% to 90% occurring once and the leading ten covering 4%.

The source material was PBMCs, sampled from a glioma patient whose treatment included an IDH1 peptide vaccine. The chain employs TRBV7-6 and TRBJ1-2, with 9 bases identical to TRBD1. This TCR came from a man younger than 40 with glioma. The CDR3 nucleotides are TGTGCCAGCAGCTTAGGGACAGGGGTTTATGGCTACACCTTC. It is translated as CASSLGTGVYGYTF.